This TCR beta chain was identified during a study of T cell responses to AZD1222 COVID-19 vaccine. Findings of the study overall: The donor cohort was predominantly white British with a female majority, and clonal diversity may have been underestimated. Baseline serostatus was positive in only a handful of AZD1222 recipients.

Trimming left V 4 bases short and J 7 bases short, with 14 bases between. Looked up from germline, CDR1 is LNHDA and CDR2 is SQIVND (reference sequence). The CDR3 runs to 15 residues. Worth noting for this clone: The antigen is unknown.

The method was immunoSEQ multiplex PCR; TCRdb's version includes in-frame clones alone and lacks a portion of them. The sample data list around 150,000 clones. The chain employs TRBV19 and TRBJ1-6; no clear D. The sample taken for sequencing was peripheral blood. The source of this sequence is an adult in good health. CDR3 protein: CASSTAAGRNSPLHF. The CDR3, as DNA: TGTGCCAGTAGTACCGCAGCCGGGAGGAATTCACCCCTCCACTTT.